The 12 T cell receptor beta chains below come from one sample, sequenced in a study of OX40 agonist ivuxolimab in advanced cancers. The assay was immunoSEQ multiplex PCR, and TCRdb's table has in-frame clones only and misses some. The sample shows some 74,000 clones, roughly 88% of them seen only once. The sample in question was CD4+ or CD8+ T cells sorted from blood, obtained in a trial of the OX40 agonist ivuxolimab. The receptors were gathered from an adult with an advanced solid tumor such as melanoma, head and neck, liver or kidney cancer.

The chain has TRBV9 and TRBJ2-1, with 7 bases aligning to TRBD1. This CDR3 spans 14 amino acids. Germline V gene lookup returns CDR1 SGDLS and CDR2 YYNGEE. V lost 3 bases and J lost 2; bases outside the gene matches: 2. The CDR3 reads CASSAGTAYNEQFF. CDR3 nucleotides: TGTGCCAGCAGCGCCGGGACAGCCTACAATGAGCAGTTCTTC.

The gene calls are TRBV6-5 and TRBJ1-1; D remains ambiguous. V was shortened by 4 bases and J by 11 bases, with 17 bases between the two germline ends. The CDR3 has 13 amino acids. CDR1 MNHEY and CDR2 SVGAGI come from the germline V gene. CDR3 loop: CASSSSVPPSAFF. The CDR3 DNA is TGTGCCAGCAGTTCCTCAGTACCACCGTCCGCTTTCTTT.

The chain joins TRBV7-9 to TRBJ2-1; TRBD2 matches 11 bases. Germline trimming cut 8 bases from V and 10 bases from J; bases unmatched to any gene: 10. Germline lookup yields CDR1 SEHNR and CDR2 FQNEAQ (reference sequence). The CDR3 has 14 amino acids. This chain's CDR3 is CASLGTSGVGEQFF. In DNA, the CDR3 is TGTGCCAGCCTGGGGACTAGCGGAGTGGGGGAGCAGTTCTTC.

This chain joins TRBV2 and TRBJ2-1, with 9 positions matching TRBD2. The CDR3 is made up of 18 amino acids. V lost 6 bases to trimming and J lost 9 bases; unmatched junction nucleotides: 21. Germline V lookup: CDR1 SNHLY, CDR2 FYNNEI. The CDR3 nucleotides are TGTGCCAGCAGCTCGGACAAGCTAGCGGGACCCAAAATTATTGAGCAGTTCTTC. It translates to CASSSDKLAGPKIIEQFF. The full variable domain, rest sourced from reference TRBV2 and TRBJ2-1, is EPEVTQTPSHQVTQMGQEVILRCVPISNHLYFYWYRQILGQKVEFLVSFYNNEISEKSEIFDDQFSVERPDGSNFTLKIRSTKLEDSAMYFCASSSDKLAGPKIIEQFFGPGTRLTVL.

The CDR3 reads CASSPIGQAYLTEAFF. The CDR3, as DNA: TGTGCCAGCTCACCGATAGGACAGGCATACCTCACTGAAGCTTTCTTT. The chain recombines TRBV18 with TRBJ1-1; 7 bases are shared with TRBD1. Trimming at V came to 3 bases and at J to 4 bases, leaving 11 bases not matched to a gene. CDR1 and CDR2 (germline): KGHSH, LQKENI. CDR3 size: 16 residues.

This chain joins TRBV4-2 and TRBJ1-4; D remains unclear. The CDR3 totals 13 residues. The V end lost 4 bases, the J end lost 8 bases, and 11 bases lay between the germline ends. From germline, CDR1 is LGHNA and CDR2 YNFKEQ. The CDR3 protein is CASSRGSKEKLFF. CDR3 sequence (DNA): TGTGCCAGCAGCCGAGGCTCAAAGGAAAAACTGTTTTTT.

The CDR3, as DNA: TGCGCCAGCAGCTCTAGCGGGGGGCCCTTCAATGAGCAGTTCTTC. This codes for CASSSSGGPFNEQFF. The rearrangement uses TRBV5-1 and TRBJ2-1; 11 bases are shared with TRBD2. Per the germline V gene, CDR1 is SGHRS and CDR2 is YFSETQ. The V and J ends lost 3 bases and 6 bases, in that order; junction bases with no gene match: 5. This CDR3 has 15 amino acids.

This chain connects TRBV27 to TRBJ1-1, with a tentative D call TRBD1 (6 bases). V shed 1 base and J shed 6 bases, with 9 bases lying between them. CDR1 MNHEY and CDR2 SMNVEV come from the germline V gene (reference sequence). The CDR3 has 13 amino acids. The CDR3 bases are TGTGCCAGCAGTTTATTTGGGACACCTGAAGCTTTCTTT. It specifies CASSLFGTPEAFF.

The chain carries TRBV6-5 and TRBJ2-2, with TRBD2 identical over 9 bases. The CDR3 length is 14 residues. The trim removed 6 bases at V and 4 bases at J, leaving 3 bases unmatched. CDR1 and CDR2 (germline): MNHEY, SVGAGI. Here the CDR3 reads CASRREGATGELFF. CDR3 nucleotide sequence: TGTGCCAGCAGGCGGGAGGGGGCCACCGGGGAGCTGTTTTTT.

The V and J genes are TRBV7-2 and TRBJ2-7; 8 nucleotides match TRBD2. CDR3 length: 14 residues. Germline V gives CDR1 SGHTA, CDR2 FQGNSA. J lost 3 bases, V lost 5 bases, and 6 bases had no gene match. The CDR3 protein is CASSPRLANYEQYF. The CDR3 DNA reads TGTGCCAGCAGCCCACGACTAGCGAACTACGAGCAGTACTTC.

V is TRBV27 and J is TRBJ1-2; D is ambiguous. V lost 4 bases, J lost 4 bases, and 7 bases lay in between. This CDR3 has 12 residues. Germline CDR1 reads MNHEY; CDR2 reads SMNVEV (reference sequence). The CDR3 loop is CASSSSPYGYTF. CDR3 bases: TGTGCCAGCAGTTCTTCTCCCTATGGCTACACCTTC.

J is TRBJ2-5 and V is TRBV27, with 8 bases fitting TRBD1. The CDR3 extends over 14 amino acids. V lost 4 bases and J lost 5; bases outside the gene matches: 6. Germline CDR1 is MNHEY and CDR2 is SMNVEV (reference sequence). The CDR3 DNA reads TGTGCCAGCAGTTCGGACAGGGTCGGGGAGACCCAGTACTTC. Its protein is CASSSDRVGETQYF.